These 10 T cell receptor beta chains share one sample of origin, sequenced in a study of T cells expressing NK-cell markers. TCRdb reprocessed the 5' RACE reads, with one entry per CDR3 protein and no DNA. The table for this sample gives approximately 460,000 distinct CDR3 sequences. The sequencing sample was made of blood T cells: a sorted CD56 or NKG2C T cell subset, CD4+ or CD8+ T cells, or bulk PBMC T cells (not recorded which). These receptors were collected from a woman aged 18 to 75 in good health.

The chain carries TRBV3-1 and TRBJ2-2; absent DNA, TCRdb's TRBD1 call cannot be checked. This CDR3 comprises 14 residues. The V gene's germline CDR1 is LGHDT and CDR2 YNNKEL (reference sequence). The CDR3 here is CASRPPRDTGELFF.

V is TRBV24-1 and J is TRBJ2-5; no DNA is available, so the TRBD2 call from TCRdb remains unchecked. This CDR3 is 15 amino acids long. The V gene's germline CDR1 is KGHDR and CDR2 SFDVKD. The CDR3 here is CATSDPRTSPETQYF.

The chain carries TRBV20-1 and TRBJ2-1; TCRdb proposes TRBD1, but this gene call is untestable without DNA. Germline V lookup: CDR1 DFQATT, CDR2 SNEGSKA (reference sequence). The CDR3 covers 15 residues. The CDR3 spells CSARDWGPRGDEQFF.

V and J are TRBV12-3 or TRBV12-4 and TRBJ2-1; TCRdb's D gene call, TRBD2, goes unchecked for lack of DNA. CDR3 size: 15 residues. The CDR3 sequence: CASRKLASSGNEQFF.

The rearrangement uses TRBV29-1 and TRBJ2-1; TCRdb's assignment of TRBD2 cannot be checked, as there is no DNA. The CDR3 consists of 19 residues. Germline V CDR1 and CDR2: SQVTM, ANQGSEA. CDR3 residues: CSVSNSIGPGTSGRNEQFF.

V gene TRBV30 combines with J gene TRBJ2-1; TCRdb indicates TRBD1, and absent DNA this call remains unverified. Germline-derived CDR1 and CDR2 are GTSNPN and SVGIG (reference sequence). The CDR3 loop spans 16 amino acids. The CDR3 here is CAWSGAGAGAYNEQFF.

V and J are TRBV3-1 and TRBJ2-3; TCRdb's D call of TRBD2 is untestable without DNA. CDR3 length: 16 residues. In germline, CDR1 is LGHDT, CDR2 YNNKEL (reference sequence). This CDR3 reads CASSHRSEGAFPPQYF.

The chain combines TRBV20-1 with TRBJ2-4. Per germline, CDR1 DFQATT and CDR2 SNEGSKA (reference sequence). This CDR3 contains 14 residues. CDR3 loop: CSAREGFGKNIQYF.

The chain recombines TRBV12-3 or TRBV12-4 with TRBJ2-1; TCRdb's D gene call, TRBD2, goes unchecked for lack of DNA. This CDR3 region has 18 residues. The CDR3 loop is CASSLSAPLAGTYNEQFF.

The CDR3 loop reads CASSRNRGGLAKNIQYF. The chain joins TRBV4-3 to TRBJ2-4; TCRdb indicates TRBD1, and absent DNA this call remains unverified. Germline V CDR1 and CDR2: LGHNA, YSLEER. The CDR3 consists of 17 residues.